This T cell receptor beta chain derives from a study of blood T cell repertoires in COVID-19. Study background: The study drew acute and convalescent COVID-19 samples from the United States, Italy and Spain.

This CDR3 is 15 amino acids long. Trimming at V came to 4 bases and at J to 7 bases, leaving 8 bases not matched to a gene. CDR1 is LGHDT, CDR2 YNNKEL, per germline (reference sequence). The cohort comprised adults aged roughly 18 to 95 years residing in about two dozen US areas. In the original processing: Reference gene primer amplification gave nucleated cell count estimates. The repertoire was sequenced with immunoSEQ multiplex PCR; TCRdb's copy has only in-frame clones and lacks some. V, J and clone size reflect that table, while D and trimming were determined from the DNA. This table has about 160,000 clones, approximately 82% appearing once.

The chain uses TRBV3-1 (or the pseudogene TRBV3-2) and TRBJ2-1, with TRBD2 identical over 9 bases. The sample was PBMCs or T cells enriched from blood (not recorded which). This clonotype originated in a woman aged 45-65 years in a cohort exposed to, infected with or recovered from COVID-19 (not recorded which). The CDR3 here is CASSPQEREANEQFF. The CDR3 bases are TGTGCCAGCAGCCCTCAAGAGCGGGAGGCTAATGAGCAGTTCTTC.